The clone carrying this T cell receptor (beta chain) was seen more than once but under ten times. Antigen: not known. TCRdb re-called the reads through MiXCR, storing one row per CDR3 protein. The sample lists approximately 310,000 distinct CDR3 sequences, approximately 25% occurring once. These data come from a study of T cell repertoires in cytomegalovirus infection. V shed 0 bases and J 0 bases; nucleotides not matched to a gene: 9. The CDR3 is 19 amino acids. Per the germline V gene, CDR1 is MNHEY and CDR2 is SVGEGT. This chain joins TRBV6-2 or TRBV6-3 and TRBJ2-1, with 9 bases lining up with TRBD2. The receptor's source is a human donor in good health (CMV status not recorded). Some clones in this sample may be carry-over from other donors' samples. The sequencing used cultured PBMCs, collected from culture after CMV antigen stimulation. CDR3 protein: CASSYSRLADSSSYNEQFF. CDR3 nucleotide sequence: TGTGCCAGCAGTTACTCGAGACTAGCGGATTCAAGCTCCTACAATGAGCAGTTCTTC.